A single sample gave rise to the 7 T cell receptor beta chains below, sequenced in a study of human T cells and chemical hapten exposure (dated by TCRdb to about 2021). The time point label on this specimen signifies: patch test 2, 6 weeks after DPC sensitization. The sample's treatment or condition, from its label and the paper: therapeutic diphenylcyclopropenone sensitization with weekly scalp DPC. Preparation of the library involved RACE. Sequencing was performed on a NextSeq 500. TCRdb applied fastp at Q25 and MiXCR to the public reads, then kept only in-frame beta chains. Every CDR3 protein is listed once, alongside the most common genes and DNA of its rows. This sample lists roughly 380,000 distinct CDR3 sequences; under 6.5% were detected once. The top ten constitute less than 6.5% of the sample. The input for sequencing was whole blood, taken in connection with sensitization to the hapten diphenylcyclopropenone (DPC). The receptors stem from a woman under 30 with alopecia areata. Some clones in this sample may be carry-over from other donors' samples.

This clonotype was detected ten times or more. The chain recombines TRBV20-1 with TRBJ1-2; 7 bases align to TRBD1. Germline CDR1 is DFQATT and CDR2 is SNEGSKA (reference sequence). The CDR3 totals 12 residues. V was pared by 6 bases and J by 4 bases, with 5 bases of the junction left unmatched. The CDR3 bases are TGCAGTGCCGAGACAGGGAGCTATGGCTACACCTTC. It yields the protein CSAETGSYGYTF.

This clonotype has just a few counts. The rearrangement joins TRBV6-1 to TRBJ2-2; no clear D. Germline V CDR1 and CDR2: MNHNS, SASEGT. V was pared by 10 bases and J by 1 base, with 13 bases between. This CDR3 is built from 14 residues. The CDR3 coding sequence is TGTGCCACCCCGGACCTGAAGAACACCGGGGAGCTGTTTTTT. Translation gives CATPDLKNTGELFF.

This clonotype appeared many times. The gene calls are TRBV6-2 or TRBV6-3 and TRBJ1-1, with D unresolved. CDR1 MNHEY and CDR2 SVGEGT come from the germline V gene. V was pared by 5 bases and J by 1 base, with 14 bases between. The CDR3 is 15 residues long. CDR3: CASSAGDWTNTEAFF. The CDR3, as DNA: TGTGCCAGCAGTGCAGGAGATTGGACGAACACTGAAGCTTTCTTT.

The genes are TRBV24-1 and TRBJ1-6; 7 bases line up with TRBD1. CDR1 is KGHDR, CDR2 SFDVKD, per germline. The CDR3 has 15 residues. With 9 bases clipped from V and 8 bases from J, the junction kept 12 bases outside the gene matches. The CDR3 region has the DNA TGTGCCACCCACTATACCCGGGACAGCGATTCACCCCTCCACTTT. This translates into CATHYTRDSDSPLHF.

This clonotype was seen more than once but under ten times. This sequence joins TRBV13 and TRBJ2-3; tentative D call: TRBD2 (7 bases). The V gene lost 5 bases and the J gene lost 3 bases, with 24 bases spanning the gap. This CDR3 has 18 amino acids. Germline V gene data show CDR1 as PRHDT and CDR2 as FYEKMQ (reference sequence). This chain's CDR3 is CASSQGDEGGRETDTQYF. CDR3 in DNA: TGTGCCAGCAGCCAAGGCGATGAGGGGGGGCGAGAAACAGATACGCAGTATTTT.

This clonotype has only a few counts. The chain is built from TRBV27 and TRBJ2-2; TRBD1 matches 8 bases. The length of the CDR3 is 15 residues. V dropped 3 bases and J dropped 7; count of bases not matched to a gene: 7. Germline V gene sequence: CDR1 MNHEY, CDR2 SMNVEV (reference sequence). In DNA form, the CDR3 reads TGTGCCAGCAGTTTTGCCCAGGGGGCTTTCGGGGAGCTGTTTTTT. Translation gives CASSFAQGAFGELFF.

This clonotype has more than one count but fewer than ten. The chain couples TRBV9 to TRBJ1-5; maybe TRBD1 (5 bases). V was pared by 4 bases and J by 7 bases, with 18 bases between. The CDR3 is 15 residues long. Germline assignment: CDR1 SGDLS and CDR2 YYNGEE. The CDR3 DNA sequence: TGTGCCAGCAGCCCCGCTTCGGGGGTAGAACAGCCCCAGCATTTT. It is translated as CASSPASGVEQPQHF.